This T cell receptor beta chain was found in a study of technical replicates of blood from several donors. The V gene's germline CDR1 is SGHTA and CDR2 FQGTGA. The V end was cut by 5 bases, the J end by 5 bases, with 14 bases between. This CDR3 region has 14 residues. Profiled with immunoSEQ multiplex PCR; TCRdb holds only in-frame clones, not every one. This sample yields more than 65,000 clones, of which roughly 92% are seen a single time; 0.4% to 0.5% belongs to the top ten. The sequence was obtained from a human donor in good health. V and J are TRBV7-3 and TRBJ2-3; D may be TRBD2 (5 bases). Material for sequencing was T cells isolated from PBMCs. CDR3 sequence reads: CASSPMGSGDTQYF. DNA for the CDR3: TGTGCCAGCAGCCCCATGGGCAGCGGAGATACGCAGTATTTT.